Given below is one T cell receptor (beta chain) in context. The antigen is unknown. This specimen belongs to a study of human thymus T cells. Study-wide points: Biased V and J segment usage appeared in thymus and peripheral blood.

Assay: immunoSEQ multiplex PCR; the TCRdb copy retains only in-frame clones and omits some. Of fewer than 90,000 clones in the sample, roughly 96% are singletons; the top ten hold 0.025% to 0.035%. CDR1 SGHAT and CDR2 FQNNGV come from the germline V gene. V lost 0 bases to trimming and J lost 1 base, with 12 bases between them. The CDR3 is made up of 16 amino acids. Resections from corrective heart surgery supplied the thymus tissue. Serving as donors were healthy Finnish infants, each of whom was having open corrective surgery for congenital heart defects. This chain links TRBV11-2 with TRBJ1-1; D may be TRBD1 (6 bases). The receptor's source is a boy under three years old with a congenital heart defect but otherwise immunologically healthy. Sequencing input: thymus tissue. The CDR3 loop is CASSLESGQTNTEAFF. DNA of the CDR3: TGTGCCAGCAGCTTAGAGAGTGGACAGACGAACACTGAAGCTTTCTTT.